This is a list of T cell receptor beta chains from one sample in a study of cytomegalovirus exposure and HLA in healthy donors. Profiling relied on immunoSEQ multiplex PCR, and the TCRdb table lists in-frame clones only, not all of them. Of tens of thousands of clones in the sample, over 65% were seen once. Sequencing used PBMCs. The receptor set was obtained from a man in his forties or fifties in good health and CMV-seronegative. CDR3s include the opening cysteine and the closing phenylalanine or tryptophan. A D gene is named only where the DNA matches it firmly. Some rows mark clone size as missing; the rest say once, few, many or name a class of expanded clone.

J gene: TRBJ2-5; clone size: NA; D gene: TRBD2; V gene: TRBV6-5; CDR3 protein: CASSYTGTSGGETQYF; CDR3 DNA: TGTGCCAGCAGTTACACCGGGACTAGCGGGGGAGAGACCCAGTACTTC
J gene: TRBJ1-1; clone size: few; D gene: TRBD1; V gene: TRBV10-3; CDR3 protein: CAISGQGRGEAFF; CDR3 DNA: TGTGCCATCAGCGGACAGGGTCGAGGTGAAGCTTTCTTT
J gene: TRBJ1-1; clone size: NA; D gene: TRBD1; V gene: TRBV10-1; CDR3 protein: CASSRQGNTEAFF; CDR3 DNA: TGCGCCAGCAGTCGACAGGGGAACACTGAAGCTTTCTTT
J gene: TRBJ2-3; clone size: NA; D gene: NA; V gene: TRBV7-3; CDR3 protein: CASSFDYTDTQYF; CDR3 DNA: TGTGCCAGCAGCTTTGACTACACAGATACGCAGTATTTT
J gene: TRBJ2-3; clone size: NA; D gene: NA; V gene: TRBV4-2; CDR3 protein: CASSQAGDTQYF; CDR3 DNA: TGTGCCAGCAGCCAAGCCGGGGATACGCAGTATTTT
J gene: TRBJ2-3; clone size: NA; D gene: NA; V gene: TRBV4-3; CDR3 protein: CASSQDRATQYF; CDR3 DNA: TGCGCCAGCAGCCAAGATAGAGCTACGCAGTATTTT
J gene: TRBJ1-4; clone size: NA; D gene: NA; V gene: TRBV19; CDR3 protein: CASTSGSGAAGEKLFF; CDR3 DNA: TGTGCCAGTACCTCCGGAAGCGGGGCGGCGGGTGAAAAACTGTTTTTT
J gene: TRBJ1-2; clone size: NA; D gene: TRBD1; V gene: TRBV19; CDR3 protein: CASSPRDRGPGYTF; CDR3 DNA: TGTGCCAGTAGTCCAAGGGACAGGGGGCCCGGCTACACCTTC
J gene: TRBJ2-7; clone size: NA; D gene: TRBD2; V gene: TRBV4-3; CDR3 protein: CASSHLGRGYEQYF; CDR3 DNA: TGCGCCAGCAGCCACCTCGGGAGGGGCTACGAGCAGTACTTC
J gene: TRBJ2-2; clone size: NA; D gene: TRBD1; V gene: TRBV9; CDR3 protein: CASSVANRGTNTGELFF; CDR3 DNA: TGTGCCAGCAGCGTAGCTAACAGGGGAACGAACACCGGGGAGCTGTTTTTT
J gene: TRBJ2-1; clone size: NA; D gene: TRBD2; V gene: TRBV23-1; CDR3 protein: CASSQSREARNNEQFF; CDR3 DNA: TGCGCCAGCAGTCAATCGCGGGAGGCCCGTAACAATGAGCAGTTCTTC
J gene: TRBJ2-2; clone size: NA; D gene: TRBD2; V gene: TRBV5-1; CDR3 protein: CASSLAAGVLAGELFF; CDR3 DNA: TGCGCCAGCAGCTTGGCCGCGGGAGTCTTGGCCGGGGAGCTGTTTTTT
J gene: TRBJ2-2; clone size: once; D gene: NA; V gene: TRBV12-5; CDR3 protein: CASVPLSCGTNTGELFF; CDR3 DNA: TGTGCTAGTGTTCCCCTCTCGTGCGGGACCAACACCGGGGAGCTGTTTTTT
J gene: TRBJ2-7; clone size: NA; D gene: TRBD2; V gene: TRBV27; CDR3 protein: CASSPTPLAGGGEQYF; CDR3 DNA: TGTGCCAGCAGCCCTACCCCACTAGCGGGAGGTGGCGAGCAGTACTTC
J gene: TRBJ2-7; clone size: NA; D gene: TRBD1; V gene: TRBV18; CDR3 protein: CASSPDPGQPYEQYF; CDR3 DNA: TGTGCCAGCTCACCAGATCCGGGACAGCCCTACGAGCAGTACTTC
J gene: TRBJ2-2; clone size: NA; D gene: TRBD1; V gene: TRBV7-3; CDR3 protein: CASSAQGANTGELFF; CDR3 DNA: TGTGCCAGCAGCGCACAGGGGGCCAACACCGGGGAGCTGTTTTTT
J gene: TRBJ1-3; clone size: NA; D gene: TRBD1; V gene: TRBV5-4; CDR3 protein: CASSFGTGLGNTIYF; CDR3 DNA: TGTGCCAGCAGCTTCGGGACAGGGCTAGGAAACACCATATATTTT
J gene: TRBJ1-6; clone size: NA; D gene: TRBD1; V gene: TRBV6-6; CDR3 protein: CASSGVGQVYSPLHF; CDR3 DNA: TGTGCCAGCAGTGGAGTGGGACAGGTCTATTCACCCCTCCACTTT
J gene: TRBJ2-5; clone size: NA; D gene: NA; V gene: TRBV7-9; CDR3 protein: CASSDGLIGAQYF; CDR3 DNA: TGTGCCAGCAGCGATGGTCTTATCGGGGCCCAGTACTTC
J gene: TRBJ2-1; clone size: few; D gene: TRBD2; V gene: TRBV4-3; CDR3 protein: CASSLNGGAYNEQFF; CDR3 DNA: TGCGCCAGCAGCCTAAACGGGGGGGCCTACAATGAGCAGTTCTTC
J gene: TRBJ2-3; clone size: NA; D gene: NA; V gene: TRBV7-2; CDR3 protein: CASSFPGLRGDTQYF; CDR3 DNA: TGTGCCAGCAGCTTCCCGGGCCTCAGGGGAGATACGCAGTATTTT
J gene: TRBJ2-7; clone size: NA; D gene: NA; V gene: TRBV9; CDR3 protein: CASSVTGYSHEQYF; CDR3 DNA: TGTGCCAGCAGCGTTACAGGGTACTCCCACGAGCAGTACTTC
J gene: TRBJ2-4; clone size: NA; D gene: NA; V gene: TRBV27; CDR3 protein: CASRLKKGEGRSAKNIQYF; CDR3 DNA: TGTGCCAGCAGACTAAAAAAGGGGGAGGGCCGTAGTGCCAAAAACATTCAGTACTTC
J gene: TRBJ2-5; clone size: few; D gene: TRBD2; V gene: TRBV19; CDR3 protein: CASSISGERASGRWKTQYF; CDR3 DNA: TGTGCCAGTAGTATCTCGGGAGAACGCGCTAGCGGGAGGTGGAAGACCCAGTACTTC
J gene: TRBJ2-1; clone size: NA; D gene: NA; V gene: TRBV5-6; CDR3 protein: CASSPGYHEQFF; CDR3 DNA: TGTGCCAGCAGCCCCGGTTACCATGAGCAGTTCTTC
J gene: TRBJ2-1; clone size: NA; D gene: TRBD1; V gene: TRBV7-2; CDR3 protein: CASSSGTGAYNEQFF; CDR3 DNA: TGTGCCAGCAGCTCCGGGACAGGGGCTTACAATGAGCAGTTCTTC
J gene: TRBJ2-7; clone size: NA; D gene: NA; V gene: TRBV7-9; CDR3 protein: CASSPGRGGEQYF; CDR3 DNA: TGTGCCAGCAGCCCAGGGCGGGGCGGCGAGCAGTACTTC
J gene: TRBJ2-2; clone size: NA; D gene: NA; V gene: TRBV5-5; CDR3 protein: CASSLADRTLRELFF; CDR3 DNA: TGTGCCAGCAGCTTGGCCGATAGGACTTTGAGGGAGCTGTTTTTT
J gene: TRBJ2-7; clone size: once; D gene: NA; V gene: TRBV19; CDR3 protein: CASSIREGVEQYF; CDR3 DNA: TGTGCCAGTAGTATACGCGAGGGGGTCGAGCAGTACTTC
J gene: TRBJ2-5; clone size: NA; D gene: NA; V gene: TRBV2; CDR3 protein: CASRGQLQETQYF; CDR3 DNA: TGTGCCAGCAGGGGACAACTACAAGAGACCCAGTACTTC
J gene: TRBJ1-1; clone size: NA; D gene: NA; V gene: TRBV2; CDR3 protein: CASSEDRTNTEAFF; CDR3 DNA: TGTGCCAGCAGTGAAGACAGAACTAACACTGAAGCTTTCTTT
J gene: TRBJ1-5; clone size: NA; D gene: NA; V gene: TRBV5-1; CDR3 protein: CASSLEGGNQPQHF; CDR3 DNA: TGCGCCAGCAGCTTGGAAGGGGGCAATCAGCCCCAGCATTTT
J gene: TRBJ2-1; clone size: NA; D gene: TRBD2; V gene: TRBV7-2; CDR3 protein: CASSLLSSGAYNEQFF; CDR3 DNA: TGTGCCAGCAGCTTGTTATCGAGCGGGGCCTACAATGAGCAATTCTTC
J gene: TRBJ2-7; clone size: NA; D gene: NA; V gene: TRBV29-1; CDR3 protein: CSVALSYEQYF; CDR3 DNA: TGCAGCGTTGCTCTATCCTACGAGCAGTACTTC
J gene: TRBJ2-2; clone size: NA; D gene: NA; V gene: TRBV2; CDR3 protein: CASSELPKNTGELFF; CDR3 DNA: TGTGCCAGCAGTGAACTACCGAAGAACACCGGGGAGCTGTTTTTT
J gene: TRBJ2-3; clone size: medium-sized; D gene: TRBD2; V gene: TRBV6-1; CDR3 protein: CASIIGLAGGDTQYF; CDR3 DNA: TGTGCCAGCATCATCGGACTAGCGGGAGGAGATACGCAGTATTTT
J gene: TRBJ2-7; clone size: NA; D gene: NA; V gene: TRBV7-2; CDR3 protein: CASSLGSAAAPMLFEQYF; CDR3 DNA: TGTGCCAGCAGCTTAGGTAGCGCTGCGGCTCCGATGTTGTTCGAGCAGTACTTC
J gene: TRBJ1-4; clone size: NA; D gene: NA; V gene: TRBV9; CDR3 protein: CASSVGGGGVSEKLFF; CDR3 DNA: TGTGCCAGCAGCGTAGGGGGAGGGGGGGTAAGTGAAAAACTGTTTTTT
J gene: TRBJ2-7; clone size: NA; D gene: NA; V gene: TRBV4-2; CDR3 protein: CASSQEFGVGSYEQYF; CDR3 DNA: TGTGCCAGCAGCCAAGAATTCGGGGTTGGGTCCTACGAGCAGTACTTC
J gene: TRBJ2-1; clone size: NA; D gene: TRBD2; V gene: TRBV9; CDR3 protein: CASSVAPVAGVSEQFF; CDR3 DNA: TGTGCCAGCAGCGTAGCCCCCGTAGCGGGAGTTTCCGAGCAGTTCTTC
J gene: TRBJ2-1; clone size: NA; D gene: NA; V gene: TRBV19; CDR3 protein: CASSIGSSYNEQFF; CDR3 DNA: TGTGCCAGTAGTATAGGTAGCTCCTACAATGAGCAGTTCTTC